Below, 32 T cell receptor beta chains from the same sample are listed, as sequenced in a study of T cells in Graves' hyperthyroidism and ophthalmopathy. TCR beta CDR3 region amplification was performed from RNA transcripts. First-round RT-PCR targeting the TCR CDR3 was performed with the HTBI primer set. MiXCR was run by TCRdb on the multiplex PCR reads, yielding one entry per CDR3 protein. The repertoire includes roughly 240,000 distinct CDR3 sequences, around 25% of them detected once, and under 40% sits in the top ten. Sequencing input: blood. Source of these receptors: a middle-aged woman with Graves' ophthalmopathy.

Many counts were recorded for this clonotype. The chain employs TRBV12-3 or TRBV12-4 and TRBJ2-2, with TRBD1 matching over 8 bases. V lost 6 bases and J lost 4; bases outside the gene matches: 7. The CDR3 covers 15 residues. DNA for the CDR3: TGTGCCAGCAGCCCAGGACAGGGAGTCACCGGGGAGCTGTTTTTT. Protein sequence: CASSPGQGVTGELFF.

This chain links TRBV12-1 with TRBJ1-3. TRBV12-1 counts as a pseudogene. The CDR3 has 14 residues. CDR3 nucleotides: TGTGCCAGCAGCTTTGACACATTCGGAAACACCATATATTTT. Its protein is CASSFDTFGNTIYF.

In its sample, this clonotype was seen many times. In DNA, the CDR3 is TGCAGTGCTAAGGACTCCTCAAGAAACTATGGCTACACCTTC. This translates into CSAKDSSRNYGYTF. V gene TRBV20-1 combines with J gene TRBJ1-2; the D is unclear. This CDR3 contains 14 residues. Germline CDR1 DFQATT, CDR2 SNEGSKA (reference sequence). The V end was cut by 4 bases, the J end by 2 bases, with 14 bases between.

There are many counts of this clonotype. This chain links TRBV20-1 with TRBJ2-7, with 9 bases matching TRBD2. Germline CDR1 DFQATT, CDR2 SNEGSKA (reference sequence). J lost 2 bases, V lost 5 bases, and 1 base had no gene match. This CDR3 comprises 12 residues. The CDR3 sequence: CSAWTSAYEQYF. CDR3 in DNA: TGCAGTGCTTGGACTAGCGCCTACGAGCAGTACTTC.

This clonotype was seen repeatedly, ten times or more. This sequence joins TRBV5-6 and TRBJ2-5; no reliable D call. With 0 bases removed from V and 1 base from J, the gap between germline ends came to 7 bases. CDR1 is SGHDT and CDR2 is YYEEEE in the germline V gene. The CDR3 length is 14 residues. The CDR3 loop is CASSLANSQETQYF. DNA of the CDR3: TGTGCCAGCAGCTTGGCCAACAGCCAAGAGACCCAGTACTTC.

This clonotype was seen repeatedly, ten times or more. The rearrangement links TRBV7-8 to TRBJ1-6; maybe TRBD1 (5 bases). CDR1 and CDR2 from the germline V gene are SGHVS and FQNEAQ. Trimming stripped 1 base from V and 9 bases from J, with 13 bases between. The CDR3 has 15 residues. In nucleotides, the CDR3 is TGTGCCAGCAGCTTAGACCGGGGGGATACTTCACCCCTCCACTTT. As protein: CASSLDRGDTSPLHF.

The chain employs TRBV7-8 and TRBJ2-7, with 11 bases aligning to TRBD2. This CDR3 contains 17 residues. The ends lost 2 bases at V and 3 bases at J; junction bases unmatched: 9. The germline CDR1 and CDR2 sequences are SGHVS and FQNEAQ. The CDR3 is CASSLRGIAGGGYEQYF. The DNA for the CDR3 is TGTGCCAGCAGCTTAAGGGGAATAGCGGGAGGGGGCTACGAGCAGTACTTC.

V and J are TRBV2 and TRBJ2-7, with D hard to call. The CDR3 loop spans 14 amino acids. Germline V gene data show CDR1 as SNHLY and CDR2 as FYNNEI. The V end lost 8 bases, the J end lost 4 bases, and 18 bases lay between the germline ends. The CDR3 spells CASSTASHLYEQYF. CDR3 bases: TGTGCCAGCTCTACAGCCTCACACCTTTACGAGCAGTACTTC.

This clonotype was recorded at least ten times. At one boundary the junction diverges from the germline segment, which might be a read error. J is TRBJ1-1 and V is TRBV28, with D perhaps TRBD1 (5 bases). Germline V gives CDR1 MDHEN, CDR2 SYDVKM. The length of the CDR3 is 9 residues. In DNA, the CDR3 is TGTGCCTGGGGCACTAAAGCTTTCTTT. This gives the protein CAWGTKAFF. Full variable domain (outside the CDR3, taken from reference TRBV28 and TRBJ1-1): DVKVTQSSRYLVKRTGEKVFLECVQDMDHENMFWYRQDPGLGLRLIYFSYDVKMKEKGDIPEGYSVSREKKERFSLILESASTNQTSMYLCAWGTKAFFGQGTRLTVV.

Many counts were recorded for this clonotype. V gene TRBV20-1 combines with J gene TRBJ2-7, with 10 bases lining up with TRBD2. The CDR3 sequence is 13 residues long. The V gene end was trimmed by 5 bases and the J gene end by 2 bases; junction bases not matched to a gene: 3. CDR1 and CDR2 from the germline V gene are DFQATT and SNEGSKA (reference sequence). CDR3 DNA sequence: TGCAGTGCTCCTCTAGCGGGAGCCTACGAGCAGTACTTC. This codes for CSAPLAGAYEQYF.

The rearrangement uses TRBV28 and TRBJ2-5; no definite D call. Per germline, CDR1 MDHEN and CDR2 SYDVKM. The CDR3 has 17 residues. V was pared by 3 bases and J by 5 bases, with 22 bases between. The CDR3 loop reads CASSLATDLPKAETQYF. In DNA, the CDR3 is TGTGCCAGCAGTTTGGCGACGGATCTACCGAAGGCGGAGACCCAGTACTTC.

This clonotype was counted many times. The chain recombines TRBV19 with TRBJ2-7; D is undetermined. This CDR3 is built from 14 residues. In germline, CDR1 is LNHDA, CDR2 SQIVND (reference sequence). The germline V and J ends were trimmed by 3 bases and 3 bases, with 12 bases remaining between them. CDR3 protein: CASSMAYRNYEQYF. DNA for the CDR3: TGTGCCAGTAGTATGGCTTACAGAAACTACGAGCAGTACTTC.

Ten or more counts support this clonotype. The CDR3 coding sequence is TGTGCCAGCAGCTTGGCCGGTAGCCACGAGCAGTACTTC. It encodes CASSLAGSHEQYF. The J gene is TRBJ2-7, the V gene TRBV5-6; no clear D gene. This CDR3 comprises 13 residues. V lost 0 bases to trimming and J lost 5 bases, with 9 bases between them. CDR1 SGHDT and CDR2 YYEEEE come from the germline V gene. Looking up the rest from reference TRBV5-6 and TRBJ2-7 gives the full variable domain: DAGVTQSPTHLIKTRGQQVTLRCSPKSGHDTVSWYQQALGQGPQFIFQYYEEEERQRGNFPDRFSGHQFPNYSSELNVNALLLGDSALYLCASSLAGSHEQYFGPGTRLTVT.

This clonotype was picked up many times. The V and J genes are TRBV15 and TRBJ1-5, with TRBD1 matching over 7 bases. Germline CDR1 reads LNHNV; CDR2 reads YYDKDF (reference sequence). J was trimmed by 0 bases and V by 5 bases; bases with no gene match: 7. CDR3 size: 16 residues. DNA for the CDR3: TGTGCCACCAGCGCACGACAGGGCTATAGCAATCAGCCCCAGCATTTT. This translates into CATSARQGYSNQPQHF.

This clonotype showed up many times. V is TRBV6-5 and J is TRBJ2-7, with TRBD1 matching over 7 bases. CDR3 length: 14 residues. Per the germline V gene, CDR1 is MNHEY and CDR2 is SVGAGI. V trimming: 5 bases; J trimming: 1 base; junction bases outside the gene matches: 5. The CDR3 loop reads CASSPGQLSYEQYF. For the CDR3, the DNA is TGTGCCAGCAGTCCGGGACAGCTATCCTACGAGCAGTACTTC.

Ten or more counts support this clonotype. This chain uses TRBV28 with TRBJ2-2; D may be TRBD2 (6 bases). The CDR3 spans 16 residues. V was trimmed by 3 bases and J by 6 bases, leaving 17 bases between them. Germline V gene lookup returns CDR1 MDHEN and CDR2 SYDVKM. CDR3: CASSLLRENLSGELFF. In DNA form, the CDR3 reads TGTGCCAGCAGTTTGCTACGGGAGAATTTGTCCGGGGAGCTGTTTTTT.

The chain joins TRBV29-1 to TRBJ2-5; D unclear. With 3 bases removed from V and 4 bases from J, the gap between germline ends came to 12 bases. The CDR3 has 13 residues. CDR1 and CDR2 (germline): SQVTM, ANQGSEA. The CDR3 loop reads CSVDRALGETQYF. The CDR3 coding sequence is TGCAGCGTTGACAGAGCCTTAGGAGAGACCCAGTACTTC.

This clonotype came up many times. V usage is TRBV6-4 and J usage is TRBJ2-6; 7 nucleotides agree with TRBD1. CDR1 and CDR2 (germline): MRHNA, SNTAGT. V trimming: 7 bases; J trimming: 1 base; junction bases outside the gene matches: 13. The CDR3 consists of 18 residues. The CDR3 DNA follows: TGTGCCAGCAAGAGAACCGGGACAGAGGAGTCTGGGGCCAACGTCCTGACTTTC. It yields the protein CASKRTGTEESGANVLTF.

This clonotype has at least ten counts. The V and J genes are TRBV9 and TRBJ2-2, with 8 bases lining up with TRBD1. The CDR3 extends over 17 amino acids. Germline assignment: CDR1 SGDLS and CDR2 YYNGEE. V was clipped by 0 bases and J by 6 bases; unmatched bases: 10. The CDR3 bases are TGTGCCAGCAGCGTAGGTGCAGGGGGCGATGTAGCCGGGGAGCTGTTTTTT. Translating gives CASSVGAGGDVAGELFF.

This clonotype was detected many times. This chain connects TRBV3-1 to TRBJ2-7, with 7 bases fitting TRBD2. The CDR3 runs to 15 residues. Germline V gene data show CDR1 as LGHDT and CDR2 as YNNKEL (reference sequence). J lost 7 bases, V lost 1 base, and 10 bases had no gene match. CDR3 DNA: TGTGCCAGCAGCCAAGGTCAGGGAGGGCCTACGGAGCAGTACTTC. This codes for CASSQGQGGPTEQYF.

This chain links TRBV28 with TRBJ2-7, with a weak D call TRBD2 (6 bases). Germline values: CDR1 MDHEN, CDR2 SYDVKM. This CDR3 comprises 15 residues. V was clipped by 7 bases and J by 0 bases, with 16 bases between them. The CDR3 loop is CASTPGGTASYEQYF. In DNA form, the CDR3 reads TGTGCCAGCACACCGGGCGGGACTGCCTCCTACGAGCAGTACTTC.

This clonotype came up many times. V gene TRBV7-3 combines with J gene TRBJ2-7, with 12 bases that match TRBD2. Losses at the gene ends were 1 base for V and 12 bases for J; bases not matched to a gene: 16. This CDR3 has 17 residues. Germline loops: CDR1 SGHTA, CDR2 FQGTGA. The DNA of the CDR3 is TGTGCCAGCAGCTTAAACTCGGGGCTAGCGGGAGGGCCTGATTTGTACTTC. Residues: CASSLNSGLAGGPDLYF.

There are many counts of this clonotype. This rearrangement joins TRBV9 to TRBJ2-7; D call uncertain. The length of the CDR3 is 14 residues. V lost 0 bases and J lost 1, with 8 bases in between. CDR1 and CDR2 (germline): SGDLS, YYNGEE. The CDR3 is CASSVEVGSYEQYF. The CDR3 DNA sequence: TGTGCCAGCAGCGTAGAGGTGGGATCCTACGAGCAGTACTTC.

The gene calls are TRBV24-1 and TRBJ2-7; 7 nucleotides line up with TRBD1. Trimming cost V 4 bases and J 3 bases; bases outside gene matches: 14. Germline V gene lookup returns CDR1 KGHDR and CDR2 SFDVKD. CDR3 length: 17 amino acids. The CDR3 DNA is TGTGCCACCAGTGAGTGGAAAAGGGGGCGGTTGGACTACGAGCAGTACTTC. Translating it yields CATSEWKRGRLDYEQYF.

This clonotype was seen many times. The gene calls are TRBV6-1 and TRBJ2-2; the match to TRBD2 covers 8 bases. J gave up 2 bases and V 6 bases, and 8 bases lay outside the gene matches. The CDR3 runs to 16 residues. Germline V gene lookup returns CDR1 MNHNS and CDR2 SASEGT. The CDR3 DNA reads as TGTGCCAGCAGGCCTACTAGCGGCCTCAACACCGGGGAGCTGTTTTTT. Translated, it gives CASRPTSGLNTGELFF.

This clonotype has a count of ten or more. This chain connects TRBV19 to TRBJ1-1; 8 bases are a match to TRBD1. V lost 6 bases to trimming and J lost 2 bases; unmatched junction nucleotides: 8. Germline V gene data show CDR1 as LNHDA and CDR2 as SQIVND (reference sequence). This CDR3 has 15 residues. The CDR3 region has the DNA TGTGCCAGTAGGAACCCCGGGACAGGAAACACTGAAGCTTTCTTT. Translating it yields CASRNPGTGNTEAFF.

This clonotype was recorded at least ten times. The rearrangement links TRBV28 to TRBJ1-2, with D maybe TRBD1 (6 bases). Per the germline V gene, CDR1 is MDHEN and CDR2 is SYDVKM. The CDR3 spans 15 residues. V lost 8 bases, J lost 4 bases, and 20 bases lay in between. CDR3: CASRQDGLVLYGYTF. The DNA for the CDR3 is TGTGCCAGCCGACAGGATGGCCTGGTCCTCTATGGCTACACCTTC.

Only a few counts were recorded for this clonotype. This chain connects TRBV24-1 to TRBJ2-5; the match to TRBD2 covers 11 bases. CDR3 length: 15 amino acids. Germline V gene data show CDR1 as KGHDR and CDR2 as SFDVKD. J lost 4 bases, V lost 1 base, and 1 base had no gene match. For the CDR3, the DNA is TGTGCCACCAGTGATTTACTAGCGGGAGTAGAGACCCAGTACTTC. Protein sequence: CATSDLLAGVETQYF.

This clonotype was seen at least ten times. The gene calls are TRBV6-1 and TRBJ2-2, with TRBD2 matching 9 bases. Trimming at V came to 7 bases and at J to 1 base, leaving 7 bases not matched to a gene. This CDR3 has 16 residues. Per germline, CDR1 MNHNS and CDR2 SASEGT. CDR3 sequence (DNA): TGTGCCAGCACCCCCCTAGCGGGGCTGAACACCGGGGAGCTGTTTTTT. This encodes CASTPLAGLNTGELFF.

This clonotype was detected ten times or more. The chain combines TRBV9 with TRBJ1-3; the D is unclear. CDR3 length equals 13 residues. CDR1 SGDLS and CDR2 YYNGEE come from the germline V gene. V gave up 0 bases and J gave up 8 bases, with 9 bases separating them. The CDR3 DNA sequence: TGTGCCAGCAGCGTAGCATGGACGGACACCATATATTTT. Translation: CASSVAWTDTIYF.

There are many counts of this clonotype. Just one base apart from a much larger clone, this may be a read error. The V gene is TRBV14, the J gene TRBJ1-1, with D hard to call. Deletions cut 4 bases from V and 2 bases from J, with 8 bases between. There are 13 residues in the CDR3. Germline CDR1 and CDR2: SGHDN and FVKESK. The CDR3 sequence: CASSRQENTEAFF. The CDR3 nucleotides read TGTGCCAGCAGCCGTCAGGAAAACACTGAAGCTTTCTTT.

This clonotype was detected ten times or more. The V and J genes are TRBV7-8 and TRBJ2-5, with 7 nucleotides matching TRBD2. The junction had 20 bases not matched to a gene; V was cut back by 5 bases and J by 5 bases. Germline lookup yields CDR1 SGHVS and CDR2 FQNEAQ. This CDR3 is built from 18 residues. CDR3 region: CASSPAWSARERSETQYF. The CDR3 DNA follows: TGTGCCAGCAGCCCCGCATGGTCGGCGCGGGAGAGGTCGGAGACCCAGTACTTC.